This T cell receptor beta chain emerged from a study of blood T cell repertoires in COVID-19. Background on the study: Sites in the United States, Italy and Spain provided acute and convalescent COVID-19 samples. In each case, the material was cDNA or gDNA derived from T cells, B-cell-depleted T cells, or PBMCs.

Source study methods: Estimation of nucleated cell counts was performed using reference gene primer amplification. Using immunoSEQ multiplex PCR, the repertoire was profiled, and TCRdb retains in-frame clones only, with some absent. The V and J calls and the clone size are those of that table, but D and trimming were determined from the DNA. The sample records over 200,000 clones, over 75% being singletons. The CDR3 has 16 residues. Germline V lookup: CDR1 SGHVS, CDR2 FQNEAQ. J lost 8 bases, V lost 2 bases, and 10 bases had no gene match. The chain couples TRBV7-8 to TRBJ2-1; 9 bases fit TRBD1. This sequence originates from a woman older than 75 with acute or convalescent COVID-19. Sequences were obtained from peripheral blood. CDR3 bases: TGTGCCAGCAGCTTAACAGGGGGCACGATTTTGGATGAGCAGTTCTTC. This codes for CASSLTGGTILDEQFF.